The 22 T cell receptor beta chains reported below all come from one sample, sequenced in a study of OX40 agonist ivuxolimab in advanced cancers. Profiling relied on immunoSEQ multiplex PCR, and the TCRdb table lists in-frame clones only, not all of them. The profile covers about 93,000 clones, with just over 90% appearing a single time and around 0.5% taken by the ten largest. The material sequenced was CD4+ or CD8+ T cells sorted from blood, taken in a trial of the OX40 agonist ivuxolimab. These receptors originate from an adult with an advanced solid tumor such as melanoma, head and neck, liver or kidney cancer.

The CDR3 loop reads CSVSQGPSYEQYF. DNA for the CDR3: TGCAGCGTTTCACAGGGGCCCTCCTACGAGCAGTACTTC. This chain links TRBV29-1 with TRBJ2-7; 7 bases align to TRBD1. CDR1 and CDR2 (germline): SQVTM, ANQGSEA. V lost 5 bases to trimming and J lost 0 bases; unmatched junction nucleotides: 4. This CDR3 contains 13 residues.

The chain links TRBV11-1 to TRBJ2-2; 7 bases agree with TRBD1. This CDR3 region has 14 residues. Trimming cost V 10 bases and J 1 base; bases outside gene matches: 6. Germline CDR1 and CDR2: SGHAT and FQDESV (reference sequence). CDR3 DNA: TGTGCCACCCTTGACAGGGAGAACACCGGGGAGCTGTTTTTT. Translated: CATLDRENTGELFF. The full variable domain, completed using reference TRBV11-1 and TRBJ2-2, is EAEVAQSPRYKITEKSQAVAFWCDPISGHATLYWYRQILGQGPELLVQFQDESVVDDSQLPKDRFSAERLKGVDSTLKIQPAELGDSAMYLCATLDRENTGELFFGEGSRLTVL.

The CDR3 coding sequence is TGTGCCAGCAGCTTAGGGCAGACGCCCGGGGAGCTGTTTTTT. This codes for CASSLGQTPGELFF. The V gene is TRBV7-2, the J gene TRBJ2-2; no clear D. Trimming removed 1 base from V and 6 bases from J, with 9 bases in between. This CDR3 comprises 14 residues. Germline CDR1 reads SGHTA; CDR2 reads FQGNSA.

The chain employs TRBV6-4 and TRBJ2-1; 9 nucleotides agree with TRBD1. J lost 8 bases, V lost 3 bases, and 8 bases had no gene match. The CDR3 loop spans 15 amino acids. Germline V gene data show CDR1 as MRHNA and CDR2 as SNTAGT. The chain's CDR3 is CASSEGGTGRHEQFF. The CDR3 DNA reads TGTGCCAGCAGTGAAGGGGGGACAGGGAGGCATGAGCAGTTCTTC.

About this clone: At one boundary the junction diverges from the germline segment, which might be a read error. The V and J genes are TRBV5-1 and TRBJ1-3; weak D call: TRBD1 (6 bases). The CDR3 is 16 residues long. Germline lookup yields CDR1 SGHRS and CDR2 YFSETQ. CDR3 protein: CASSSGVLARGNAIYF. The DNA for the CDR3 is TGCGCCAGCAGCTCAGGGGTTCTTGCGCGAGGAAACGCCATATATTTT.

This chain links TRBV21-1 with TRBJ2-2. TRBV21-1 is reported as a pseudogene. CDR3 length equals 16 residues. Here the CDR3 reads CASRQTIRANTGELFF. The CDR3 DNA reads as TGTGCCAGCAGACAAACTATTAGGGCGAACACCGGGGAGCTGTTTTTT.

CDR3 sequence (DNA): TGTGCCAGCAGCTTGGGGGGAGGTCGCGAGCAGTACTTC. Its translation: CASSLGGGREQYF. V and J are TRBV7-8 and TRBJ2-7, with a possible D match to TRBD2 (6 bases). The CDR3 has 13 residues. V shed 3 bases and J shed 6 bases, with 12 bases lying between them. In germline, CDR1 is SGHVS, CDR2 FQNEAQ.

Concerning this clone: A much larger clonotype is one base distant, so this may be a read error. Other DNA sequences in this specimen translate into the identical CDR3. The chain uses TRBV7-9 and TRBJ2-5; TRBD2 matches at 8 bases. The junction had 5 bases not matched to a gene; V was cut back by 0 bases and J by 5 bases. The CDR3 extends over 15 amino acids. CDR1 and CDR2 (germline): SEHNR, FQNEAQ (reference sequence). CDR3 amino acids: CASSLAAGGTETQYF. The CDR3 region has the DNA TGTGCCAGCAGCTTAGCGGCGGGGGGCACGGAGACCCAGTACTTC. Full variable domain (rest looked up from reference TRBV7-9 and TRBJ2-5): DTGVSQNPRHKITKRGQNVTFRCDPISEHNRLYWYRQTLGQGPEFLTYFQNEAQLEKSRLLSDRFSAERPKGSFSTLEIQRTEQGDSAMYLCASSLAAGGTETQYFGPGTRLLVL.

The V and J genes are TRBV30 and TRBJ2-7; 10 bases agree with TRBD1. This CDR3 contains 17 residues. CDR1 and CDR2 from the germline V gene are GTSNPN and SVGIG (reference sequence). J was trimmed by 7 bases and V by 7 bases; bases with no gene match: 22. CDR3 sequence: CAYTGTGAERPKREQYF. The CDR3 DNA is TGTGCCTACACCGGGACAGGGGCTGAGCGGCCGAAGCGGGAGCAGTACTTC. The whole variable domain, filled in from reference TRBV30 and TRBJ2-7, reads SQTIHQWPATLVQPVGSPLSLECTVEGTSNPNLYWYRQAAGRGLQLLFYSVGIGQISSEVPQNLSASRPQDRQFILSSKKLLLSDSGFYLCAYTGTGAERPKREQYFGPGTRLTVT.

This clone was counted only a few times. The gene calls are TRBV4-2 and TRBJ2-1; the match to TRBD2 covers 7 bases. The CDR3 extends over 17 amino acids. With V trimmed by 1 base and J by 2 bases, 8 bases remained unmatched. Germline CDR1 reads LGHNA; CDR2 reads YNFKEQ. The CDR3 protein is CASSQVMSGTPYNEQFF. The CDR3 DNA reads TGTGCCAGCAGCCAAGTAATGAGCGGGACCCCCTACAATGAGCAGTTCTTC.

The J gene is TRBJ2-2, the V gene TRBV19; 9 bases line up with TRBD1. With 3 bases clipped from V and 0 bases from J, the junction kept 8 bases outside the gene matches. CDR1 is LNHDA and CDR2 is SQIVND in the germline V gene (reference sequence). The length of the CDR3 is 18 residues. CDR3 DNA sequence: TGTGCCAGTAGTATTGGGACAGGGCTTTCCCCGAACACCGGGGAGCTGTTTTTT. Translation: CASSIGTGLSPNTGELFF. The full variable domain, its missing parts supplied by reference TRBV19 and TRBJ2-2, is DGGITQSPKYLFRKEGQNVTLSCEQNLNHDAMYWYRQDPGQGLRLIYYSQIVNDFQKGDIAEGYSVSREKKESFPLTVTSAQKNPTAFYLCASSIGTGLSPNTGELFFGEGSRLTVL.

The chain recombines TRBV30 with TRBJ1-3, with D perhaps TRBD1 (6 bases). From germline, CDR1 is GTSNPN and CDR2 SVGIG (reference sequence). This CDR3 is 14 amino acids long. V was cut by 6 bases and J by 0 bases, with 12 bases left in between. Here the CDR3 reads CACPQGSSGNTIYF. Written as DNA, the CDR3 is TGTGCCTGTCCTCAGGGGTCCTCTGGAAACACCATATATTTT. Using reference TRBV30 and TRBJ1-3 for the parts outside the CDR3, the full variable domain is SQTIHQWPATLVQPVGSPLSLECTVEGTSNPNLYWYRQAAGRGLQLLFYSVGIGQISSEVPQNLSASRPQDRQFILSSKKLLLSDSGFYLCACPQGSSGNTIYFGEGSWLTVV.

The chain uses TRBV9 and TRBJ1-1; no reliable D call. The CDR3 is made up of 14 amino acids. Germline V lookup: CDR1 SGDLS, CDR2 YYNGEE. Trimming stripped 4 bases from V and 4 bases from J, with 14 bases between. The CDR3: CASSLDAVGTEAFF. The CDR3 DNA is TGTGCCAGCAGCCTGGATGCGGTGGGCACTGAAGCTTTCTTT.

The DNA of the CDR3 is TGTGCCAGCAGCTCCCGTTCTAGCGGAGACAGCACAGATACGCAGTATTTT. Its translation is CASSSRSSGDSTDTQYF. This chain uses TRBV7-3 with TRBJ2-3; 7 bases are shared with TRBD2. The J segment lost 0 bases and the V segment lost 4 bases, leaving 10 bases of the junction unmatched. Per the germline V gene, CDR1 is SGHTA and CDR2 is FQGTGA. The CDR3 is 17 residues long.

The chain recombines TRBV30 with TRBJ2-2, with D unresolved. V lost 1 base to trimming and J lost 9 bases, with 12 bases between them. The CDR3 is 13 amino acids. Germline-derived CDR1 and CDR2 are GTSNPN and SVGIG (reference sequence). The CDR3 loop reads CAWSALPGRELFF. The CDR3 DNA is TGTGCCTGGAGTGCGCTACCCGGTCGGGAGCTGTTTTTT.

The chain combines TRBV2 with TRBJ1-3; D is uncertain. V lost 2 bases to trimming and J lost 0 bases, with 11 bases between them. The CDR3 sequence is 16 residues long. CDR1 and CDR2 (germline): SNHLY, FYNNEI. The CDR3 protein is CASSEMGASSGNTIYF. The CDR3 bases are TGTGCCAGCAGTGAAATGGGAGCGAGCTCTGGAAACACCATATATTTT.

This chain links TRBV6-1 with TRBJ1-6; no firm D call. Trimming took 3 bases from V and 7 from J, leaving 13 bases between them. CDR1 and CDR2 (germline): MNHNS, SASEGT. CDR3 size: 15 residues. The DNA of the CDR3 is TGTGCCAGCAGTGAGACCCGCGATCCCAATTCACCCCTCCACTTT. It is translated as CASSETRDPNSPLHF.

The chain recombines TRBV6-5 with TRBJ1-2, with 11 nucleotides matching TRBD1. The CDR3 is made up of 13 amino acids. Germline V lookup: CDR1 MNHEY, CDR2 SVGAGI. V trimming: 6 bases; J trimming: 8 bases; junction bases outside the gene matches: 5. The CDR3 protein is CASRRTGGLGYTF. The CDR3 coding sequence is TGTGCCAGCAGACGGACAGGGGGCTTAGGCTACACCTTC.

A single count supports this clone. The V and J genes are TRBV6-6 and TRBJ2-6; D tentatively reads TRBD1 or TRBD2 (5 bases each). The CDR3 is 15 amino acids. V was shortened by 5 bases and J by 2 bases, with 10 bases between the two germline ends. Looked up from germline, CDR1 is MNHNY and CDR2 is SVGAGI (reference sequence). The CDR3 reads CASSTRDAGANVLTF. The DNA of the CDR3 is TGTGCCAGCAGTACACGGGACGCTGGGGCCAACGTCCTGACTTTC.

This clone was counted a few times. The J gene is TRBJ2-2, the V gene TRBV6-1; perhaps TRBD1 as D (6 bases). CDR3 length: 14 residues. Deletions cut 10 bases from V and 1 base from J, with 13 bases between. The germline V gene encodes CDR1 MNHNS and CDR2 SASEGT. The chain's CDR3 is CANGPGQNTGELFF. CDR3 DNA sequence: TGTGCCAACGGCCCGGGACAGAACACCGGGGAGCTGTTTTTT.

This clone was seen just once. This sequence joins TRBV10-3 and TRBJ2-7; D possibly uses TRBD1 or TRBD2 (5 bases each). This CDR3 region has 14 residues. Trimming left V 4 bases short and J 7 bases short, with 17 bases between. Germline CDR1 reads ENHRY; CDR2 reads SYGVKD. CDR3 amino acids: CAISVGTPPREQYF. The CDR3 bases are TGTGCCATCAGTGTCGGGACGCCCCCCCGGGAGCAGTACTTC.

The chain uses TRBV14 and TRBJ2-1; weak D call: TRBD2 (5 bases). Trimming took off 0 bases at V and 8 bases at J, with 14 bases between the two ends. This CDR3 has 15 amino acids. The germline V gene encodes CDR1 SGHDN and CDR2 FVKESK. The chain's CDR3 is CASSQETSWRYEQFF. The CDR3 nucleotides read TGTGCCAGCAGCCAAGAGACCTCTTGGAGGTATGAGCAGTTCTTC.